This TCR beta chain came from a study of tumor-infiltrating lymphocytes in primary liver carcinoma. Regarding the study as a whole: The study found a significantly higher top-250-clone fraction in tumors than in blood (p = 0.039). Lower overlap was observed for tumor-adjacent and tumor-blood pairs relative to tumor region pairs.

TCR beta cDNA was made from approximately 500 ng total RNA with a constant-region primer. Sequencing libraries for TCR beta derived from three nested multiplex PCR rounds that used slightly modified ARM-PCR. The study ran its first two PCR rounds for roughly 9 cycles each, using TRBV1-TRBV30 forward primers and a C-beta reverse primer. TCRdb called the multiplex PCR reads again in MiXCR, with one record for every CDR3 protein. The sample includes 330,000 or so distinct CDR3 sequences, approximately 64% of them seen just once. This CDR3 has 13 residues. A word on this clonotype: The antigen is unknown. This may arise from a read error, as a much more abundant clone is one base away.

Germline DNA was also extracted, while the blood RNA originated from unsorted whole blood. These patients lived with chronic HBV infection and had never been treated. This rearrangement joins TRBV12-3 or TRBV12-4 to TRBJ2-7, with D perhaps matching TRBD1 or TRBD2 (5 bases each). This TCR derives from a man aged 35-49 years with primary liver carcinoma and hepatitis B virus infection. The sequenced material came from peripheral blood. The CDR3 protein is CASSPGPLGEQHF. DNA of the CDR3: TGTGCCAGCAGTCCGGGGCCATTGGGCGAGCAGCACTTC.